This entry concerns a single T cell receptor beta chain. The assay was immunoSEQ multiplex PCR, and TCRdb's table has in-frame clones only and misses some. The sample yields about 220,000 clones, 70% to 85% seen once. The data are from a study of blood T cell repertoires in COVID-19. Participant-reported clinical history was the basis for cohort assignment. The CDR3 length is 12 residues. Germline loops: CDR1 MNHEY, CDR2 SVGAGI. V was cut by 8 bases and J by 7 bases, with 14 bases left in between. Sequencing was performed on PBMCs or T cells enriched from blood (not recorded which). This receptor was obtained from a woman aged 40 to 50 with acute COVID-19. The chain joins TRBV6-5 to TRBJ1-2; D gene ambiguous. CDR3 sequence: CASGSLSTGYTF. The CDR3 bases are TGTGCCAGCGGGAGTCTATCGACTGGCTACACCTTC.